Here is one T cell receptor beta chain with its context. In the authors' methods: Reference gene primer amplification in the assay estimated nucleated cell counts. The table came from immunoSEQ multiplex PCR; TCRdb's copy has only in-frame clones and leaves some out. V, J and clone size are those of that table, while D and trimming were read from the DNA. The sample carries about 350,000 clones, roughly 90% recorded once. The data belong to a study of blood T cell repertoires in COVID-19. At the level of the study: The United States, Italy and Spain were the sources of the acute and convalescent COVID-19 samples. The cDNA or gDNA used as material had been derived from T cells, B-cell-depleted T cells, or PBMCs.

Germline CDR1 reads KGHSH; CDR2 reads LQKENI. CDR3 length equals 16 residues. Trimming pared 4 bases from V and 0 bases from J, leaving 15 bases between. Within 2 weeks of study entry, exposed participants had contacted a PCR-confirmed or clinician-diagnosed COVID-19 case. What was sequenced was PBMCs or T cells enriched from blood (not recorded which). The chain links TRBV18 to TRBJ1-2; perhaps TRBD1 as D (6 bases). This clonotype originated in a woman aged 25 to 39 who had been exposed to COVID-19. This chain's CDR3 is CASSHVRGASNYGYTF. Here the CDR3 DNA reads TGTGCCAGCTCACACGTCCGGGGGGCGTCTAACTATGGCTACACCTTC.